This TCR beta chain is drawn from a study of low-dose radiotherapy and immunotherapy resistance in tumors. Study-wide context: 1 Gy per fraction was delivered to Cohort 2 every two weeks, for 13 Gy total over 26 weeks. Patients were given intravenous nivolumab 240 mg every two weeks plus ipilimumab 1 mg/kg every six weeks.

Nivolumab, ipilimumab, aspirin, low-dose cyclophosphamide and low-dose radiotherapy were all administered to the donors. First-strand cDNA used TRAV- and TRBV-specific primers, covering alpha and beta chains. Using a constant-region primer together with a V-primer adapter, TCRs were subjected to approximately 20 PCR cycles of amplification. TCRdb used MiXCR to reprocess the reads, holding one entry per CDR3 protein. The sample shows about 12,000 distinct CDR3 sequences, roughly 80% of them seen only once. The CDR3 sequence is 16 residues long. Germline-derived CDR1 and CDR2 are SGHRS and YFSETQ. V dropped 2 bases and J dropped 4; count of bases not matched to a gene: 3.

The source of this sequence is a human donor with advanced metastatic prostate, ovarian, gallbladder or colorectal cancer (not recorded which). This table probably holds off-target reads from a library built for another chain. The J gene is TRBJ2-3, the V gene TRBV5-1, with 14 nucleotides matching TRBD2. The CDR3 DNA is TGCGCCAGCAGCTTAGGGACTAGCGGGAGATCAGATACGCAGTATTTT. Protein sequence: CASSLGTSGRSDTQYF.